Listed below are T cell receptor beta chains from one sample, sequenced in a study of cytotoxic CD8 clonotypes in ibrutinib-treated CLL. Here immunoSEQ multiplex PCR was the method, and the copy in TCRdb shows in-frame clones only, minus some. The table lists approximately 210,000 clones, around 70% of them singletons. The sequenced sample was PBMCs, obtained after 24 months of ibrutinib treatment. The receptors shown here come from a human donor with chronic lymphocytic leukemia. Both conserved end residues are part of each CDR3. Each record gives: CDR3 DNA, CDR3 protein, D gene, V gene, J gene, clone size. The D gene is left open where the match is weak. The listing skips clone size in some rows; elsewhere it reads once, few, many or a size class.

DNA: TGTGCCAGCAGCGCCTCCCCAGCGTTAAAGGAGCAGTACTTC
CDR3: CASSASPALKEQYF
D: .
V: TRBV7-9
J: TRBJ2-7
size: once

DNA: TGTGCCAGCAGCCGGACGAGGGAGACCCAGTACTTC
CDR3: CASSRTRETQYF
D: .
V: TRBV5-6
J: TRBJ2-5
size: once

DNA: TGTGCAAGTCGCTTTACAGGGACTAGCGGGGCCCGGCAGTTCTTC
CDR3: CASRFTGTSGARQFF
D: .
V: TRBV12-2
J: TRBJ2-1
size: .

DNA: TGTGCCAGCAGTCCACTCCCTACTAGCGATTTGGTCTACGAGCAGTACTTC
CDR3: CASSPLPTSDLVYEQYF
D: TRBD2
V: TRBV7-3
J: TRBJ2-7
size: .

DNA: TGTGCCAGTACCCCCGACCGAAACGGGGGGGCCCAGTACTTC
CDR3: CASTPDRNGGAQYF
D: TRBD2
V: TRBV19
J: TRBJ2-5
size: .

DNA: TGCGCCAGCAGTGCCGGGCCAAACACCGGGGAGCTGTTTTTT
CDR3: CASSAGPNTGELFF
D: .
V: TRBV5-1
J: TRBJ2-2
size: .

DNA: TGCAGTGCGGTCGGGTTACATGAGCAGTTCTTC
CDR3: CSAVGLHEQFF
D: .
V: TRBV20-1
J: TRBJ2-1
size: .

DNA: TGTGCCAGCAGCTTCCGCCGACTCCTATCCTACGAGCAGTACTTC
CDR3: CASSFRRLLSYEQYF
D: .
V: TRBV5-6
J: TRBJ2-7
size: .

DNA: TGTGCCAGCAGCCCTAGATCCTACAATGAGCAGTTCTTC
CDR3: CASSPRSYNEQFF
D: .
V: TRBV7-3
J: TRBJ2-1
size: .

DNA: TGTGCCAGCAGCTCAAGGACAGGGACGGAGCAGTACTTC
CDR3: CASSSRTGTEQYF
D: TRBD1
V: TRBV7-9
J: TRBJ2-7
size: .

DNA: TGCAGCGTTGAGGGAGGGGACCAAGCCTACGAGCAGTACTTC
CDR3: CSVEGGDQAYEQYF
D: TRBD2
V: TRBV29-1
J: TRBJ2-7
size: .

DNA: TGTGCCAGCAGCTTGCGGAGGAGTGAGCAGTTCTTC
CDR3: CASSLRRSEQFF
D: .
V: TRBV5-6
J: TRBJ2-1
size: .

DNA: TGTGCCAGCAGTTGGGGACAGGTCAACACTGAAGCTTTCTTT
CDR3: CASSWGQVNTEAFF
D: TRBD1
V: TRBV27
J: TRBJ1-1
size: .

DNA: TGTGCCAGCAGCCCCGGACAGGGCTTCGGGGAGCTGTTTTTT
CDR3: CASSPGQGFGELFF
D: TRBD1
V: TRBV9
J: TRBJ2-2
size: few

DNA: TGTGCCAGCAGCCCACAGGGAACCTACGAGCAGTACTTC
CDR3: CASSPQGTYEQYF
D: .
V: TRBV6-1
J: TRBJ2-7
size: .

DNA: TGTGCCAGCTCACCGCCTGGAGTGCACACCGGGGAGCTGTTTTTT
CDR3: CASSPPGVHTGELFF
D: .
V: TRBV18
J: TRBJ2-2
size: few

DNA: TGTGCCAGCAGCTTAAGGGCTAGCGGGAGGACAAAAGAGACCCAGTACTTC
CDR3: CASSLRASGRTKETQYF
D: TRBD2
V: TRBV7-9
J: TRBJ2-5
size: few

DNA: TGTGCCAGTAGTATAGGAGAATGGAGCGGGAGCTACGAGCAGTACTTC
CDR3: CASSIGEWSGSYEQYF
D: TRBD2
V: TRBV19
J: TRBJ2-7
size: .

DNA: TGCGCCAGCAGTCTCGACAGGGGGGACGAAAAACTGTTTTTT
CDR3: CASSLDRGDEKLFF
D: TRBD1
V: TRBV5-1
J: TRBJ1-4
size: .

DNA: TGTGCCAGCAGTACAACTAGCGACGACGAGCAGTACTTC
CDR3: CASSTTSDDEQYF
D: TRBD2
V: TRBV28
J: TRBJ2-7
size: .

DNA: TGTGCCAGCATTGCGACAGGGGGAAACTATGGCTACACCTTC
CDR3: CASIATGGNYGYTF
D: TRBD1
V: TRBV2
J: TRBJ1-2
size: few

DNA: TGTGCCAGCAGTTTATTAGTACGGAATACGCAGTATTTT
CDR3: CASSLLVRNTQYF
D: .
V: TRBV27
J: TRBJ2-3
size: once

DNA: TGTGCCAGTAGAGAGGGACTAGCGGGTACCGGGGAGCTGTTTTTT
CDR3: CASREGLAGTGELFF
D: TRBD2
V: TRBV19
J: TRBJ2-2
size: .

DNA: TGCGCCAGCAGTGAGTCCCGAGGGGGAAATAATGAAAAACTGTTTTTT
CDR3: CASSESRGGNNEKLFF
D: .
V: TRBV10-2
J: TRBJ1-4
size: .

DNA: TGTGCCAGTGCCAGGGGGGGTGATCAGCCCCAGCATTTT
CDR3: CASARGGDQPQHF
D: TRBD1
V: TRBV6-5
J: TRBJ1-5
size: .

DNA: TGCAGCGTTGAAGATCCTCGGGGGAATCCAGATACGCAGTATTTT
CDR3: CSVEDPRGNPDTQYF
D: .
V: TRBV29-1
J: TRBJ2-3
size: .

DNA: TGTGCCAGCACCACTTATAGGAGGTCCTACGAGCAGTACTTC
CDR3: CASTTYRRSYEQYF
D: .
V: TRBV9
J: TRBJ2-7
size: .

DNA: TGTGCCTGGAGTGAAGGGATCCAAGAGACCCAGTACTTC
CDR3: CAWSEGIQETQYF
D: .
V: TRBV30
J: TRBJ2-5
size: .

DNA: TGTGCCTGGAACCCCGGAGGAGACTATGGCTACACCTTC
CDR3: CAWNPGGDYGYTF
D: .
V: TRBV30
J: TRBJ1-2
size: few

DNA: TGTGCCATCAGTGAATTGGCAGGGGATCAGCCCCAGCATTTT
CDR3: CAISELAGDQPQHF
D: .
V: TRBV10-3
J: TRBJ1-5
size: few

DNA: TGCGCCAGCAGCCGGGGCTGGCAGTCCTCCTACGAGCAGTACTTC
CDR3: CASSRGWQSSYEQYF
D: .
V: TRBV4-3
J: TRBJ2-7
size: .

DNA: TGTGCCAGCAGTTTAAAACACAGACAAATCGGCACTGAAGCTTTCTTT
CDR3: CASSLKHRQIGTEAFF
D: .
V: TRBV6-5
J: TRBJ1-1
size: .

DNA: TGTGCCAGCAGCTTAGGTGGGGGCTCCAATCAGCCCCAGCATTTT
CDR3: CASSLGGGSNQPQHF
D: .
V: TRBV7-6
J: TRBJ1-5
size: .

DNA: TGCGCCAGCAGCCACCCGGGCCGAAGCCGCTCCTACGAGCAGTACTTC
CDR3: CASSHPGRSRSYEQYF
D: .
V: TRBV4-1
J: TRBJ2-7
size: .

DNA: TGTGCCAGCAGTTTACCAGGGACAGGTCTGGCCTATGGCTACACCTTC
CDR3: CASSLPGTGLAYGYTF
D: TRBD1
V: TRBV28
J: TRBJ1-2
size: .

DNA: TGTGCCTGGATCAGAGCGGGAGTCTACAATGAGCAGTTCTTC
CDR3: CAWIRAGVYNEQFF
D: TRBD2
V: TRBV30
J: TRBJ2-1
size: .

DNA: TGTGCCAGCAGCCATGCGGACAGGCCGCAATACAATGAGCAGTTCTTC
CDR3: CASSHADRPQYNEQFF
D: TRBD1
V: TRBV4-2
J: TRBJ2-1
size: .

DNA: TGCAGCGTCGAACAGGGAATGGAGGACTATGGCTACACCTTC
CDR3: CSVEQGMEDYGYTF
D: .
V: TRBV29-1
J: TRBJ1-2
size: .

DNA: TGTGCCAGCAGCTTAGGCGGGAGGCACAACAATGAGCAGTTCTTC
CDR3: CASSLGGRHNNEQFF
D: TRBD2
V: TRBV7-8
J: TRBJ2-1
size: .

DNA: TGCGCCAGCAGTCAGGCGTGGCAGGGGGCGCCGGTTGGTACTGAAGCTTTCTTT
CDR3: CASSQAWQGAPVGTEAFF
D: TRBD1
V: TRBV23-1
J: TRBJ1-1
size: .

DNA: TGCGCCAGCAGCCAAGTAGGGCAAGCTGGAAACACCATATATTTT
CDR3: CASSQVGQAGNTIYF
D: .
V: TRBV4-1
J: TRBJ1-3
size: .

DNA: TGTGCCAGCAGCGTAGAGGCTAGCCACTCCTACGAGCAGTACTTC
CDR3: CASSVEASHSYEQYF
D: .
V: TRBV9
J: TRBJ2-7
size: .

DNA: TGTGCCAGCAGCTTAGCGTCGGGGGGTCGGGTTAACGAGCAGTACTTC
CDR3: CASSLASGGRVNEQYF
D: TRBD2
V: TRBV7-2
J: TRBJ2-7
size: .

DNA: TGTGCCAGCAGCTTGGTACGGCCTCTGGTCGGGGAGCTGTTTTTT
CDR3: CASSLVRPLVGELFF
D: .
V: TRBV11-1
J: TRBJ2-2
size: few

DNA: TGCGCCAGCAGTCTCATAGACCTAGAGGTTGAGCAGTTCTTC
CDR3: CASSLIDLEVEQFF
D: .
V: TRBV5-1
J: TRBJ2-1
size: few

DNA: TGTGCCAGCAGTTACTACCAGGGTTTTCAAGAGACCCAGTACTTC
CDR3: CASSYYQGFQETQYF
D: .
V: TRBV6-5
J: TRBJ2-5
size: .

DNA: TGTGCCAGCAGCTTAAGACGGGGGACTGAAGCTTTCTTT
CDR3: CASSLRRGTEAFF
D: .
V: TRBV7-3
J: TRBJ1-1
size: .

DNA: TGCGCCAGCAGCTTGGACTTCGGCCCGTCGGAGACCCAGTACTTC
CDR3: CASSLDFGPSETQYF
D: .
V: TRBV5-1
J: TRBJ2-5
size: .

DNA: TGCGCCAGCAGCCACCCTAATAATAAGCAGTTCTTC
CDR3: CASSHPNNKQFF
D: .
V: TRBV4-1
J: TRBJ2-1
size: .

DNA: TGTGCCAGCAGTTTAGGAGAGAACACCGGGGAGCTGTTTTTT
CDR3: CASSLGENTGELFF
D: .
V: TRBV28
J: TRBJ2-2
size: .

DNA: TGTGCCAGCAGCCCCACTAGCGGGGGGGACAATGAGCAGTTCTTC
CDR3: CASSPTSGGDNEQFF
D: TRBD2
V: TRBV6-5
J: TRBJ2-1
size: .

DNA: TGTGCCAGCAGCTTAGGATCCCGGGGTTTAGGGGACGAGCAGTACTTC
CDR3: CASSLGSRGLGDEQYF
D: .
V: TRBV7-8
J: TRBJ2-7
size: once

DNA: TGTGCCAGCAGCTCGGGACCGTACGGGGAGCTGTTTTTT
CDR3: CASSSGPYGELFF
D: .
V: TRBV7-8
J: TRBJ2-2
size: few

DNA: TGTGCCAGCAGCTTAAGACAGACGGCCGGGGAGCTGTTTTTT
CDR3: CASSLRQTAGELFF
D: .
V: TRBV5-6
J: TRBJ2-2
size: .